The TCR beta chain described here comes from a study of cytomegalovirus exposure and HLA in healthy donors. Looking at the study overall: In a later analysis, the approximately 120 validation repertoires were reported to have used the same platform as the approximately 620 first-cohort repertoires. Study results and limitations: Cytomegalovirus-associated status was assigned to about 160 TCR beta chains. Under in vitro conditions, a few CMV-associated chains were confirmed as specific for CMV antigens.

The method was immunoSEQ multiplex PCR; TCRdb's version includes in-frame clones alone and lacks a portion of them. The repertoire consists of 260,000 or so clones, with roughly 88% occurring once and the leading ten covering over 0.7%. A note on this clone: No antigen is known for it. Different DNA sequences within this sample yield the same CDR3.

Germline V gene sequence: CDR1 SGHTA, CDR2 FQGNSA. This CDR3 region has 13 residues. The V and J ends lost 1 base and 1 base respectively, with 5 bases between them. The chain employs TRBV7-2 and TRBJ2-7; no clear D gene. The specimen was PBMCs. The TCR comes from a woman aged 18-35 years in good health and CMV-seronegative. CDR3 residues: CASSLGLSYEQYF. In DNA form, the CDR3 reads TGTGCCAGCAGCTTAGGTCTATCCTACGAGCAGTACTTC.